Described below is a single T cell receptor (beta chain) sequence and its context. Its specificity is unknown. The sample originates from a study of T cells after yellow fever vaccination. Trimming shortened V by 3 bases and J by 2 bases, and 12 bases separated the two germline ends. This CDR3 contains 14 residues. The germline V gene encodes CDR1 DFQATT and CDR2 SNEGSKA (reference sequence). General study results and limits: At under 98% for CD4 and about 87% for CD8, most primary-vaccination clones showed up again after the booster. Abundant clonotypes from the bulk population could contaminate FACS-sorted repertoires. Though it reached lower strength, the secondary response hit its peak faster, day 5 versus 15.

Using its own MiXCR run on the 5' RACE reads, TCRdb lists one record per CDR3 protein. The sample has hundreds of thousands of distinct CDR3 sequences; roughly an eighth are singletons. The V call is TRBV20-1, the J call TRBJ2-3, with TRBD1 as a possible D gene (5 bases). The sequencing here drew on PBMCs, taken on the day of the yellow fever booster vaccination. This clonotype was sampled from a man aged 25-45 years who received the YFV17D yellow fever vaccine. The CDR3 nucleotides are TGCAGTGCTAGGGCCTGGACATCCACAGATACGCAGTATTTT. Translation gives CSARAWTSTDTQYF.